This TCR beta chain is drawn from a study of cytomegalovirus exposure and HLA in healthy donors. PCR primers comprised 60 Vbeta and 13 Jbeta primers. TCRdb's copy holds only in-frame clones and misses some; the assay was immunoSEQ multiplex PCR. The sample records 90,000 to 110,000 clones, roughly 13% being singletons. Study-level findings and limits: Researchers reportedly found TCR beta sequences accurately predicted most subjects' HLA-A and HLA-B alleles. In a later analysis, DRB1 alleles had the most associated TCRs; HLA-C alleles the fewest. The investigators catalogued 180 or so TCR beta chains as cytomegalovirus-associated. Among the sequence variants, a highly shared cluster was likely an artifact of sequencing.

Remarks on this clone: What it recognizes is unknown.

The origin of this receptor is a man aged 35-49 years in good health and CMV-seropositive. Material: PBMCs.

Here the CDR3 reads CASSYRQGSNWEAFF. The CDR3 DNA is TGTGCCAGCAGCTATAGACAGGGCTCAAATTGGGAAGCTTTCTTT. The gene calls are TRBV5-6 and TRBJ1-1, with TRBD1 matching 7 bases. With V trimmed by 3 bases and J by 8 bases, 13 bases remained unmatched. The CDR3 is 15 amino acids. From germline, CDR1 is SGHDT and CDR2 YYEEEE.